A selection of T cell receptor beta chains follows, all from one sample in a study of blood T cell repertoires in COVID-19. Here immunoSEQ multiplex PCR was the method, and the copy in TCRdb shows in-frame clones only, minus some. The sample includes around 260,000 clones, around 92% of them seen just once. The sample comprised peripheral blood. The source of these receptors is a person aged 18-30 years with COVID-19, enrolled during active disease. The CDR3 runs from the conserved cysteine through the conserved F or W. The D gene is left open where the match is weak. Size values are once, few and many counts, or a class for expanded clones, and some rows have none.

clone size: -; D gene: -; V gene: TRBV2; J gene: TRBJ2-4; CDR3 protein: CASGAAPGDIQYF; CDR3 DNA: TGTGCCAGCGGGGCTGCTCCGGGGGACATTCAGTACTTC
clone size: -; D gene: TRBD1; V gene: TRBV5-5; J gene: TRBJ1-5; CDR3 protein: CASSSVPGQGLGQPQHF; CDR3 DNA: TGTGCCAGCAGCTCGGTACCGGGACAGGGTCTCGGTCAGCCCCAGCATTTT
clone size: many; D gene: -; V gene: TRBV6-5; J gene: TRBJ1-2; CDR3 protein: CASTHDRYGYTF; CDR3 DNA: TGTGCCAGCACCCACGACAGATATGGCTACACCTTC
clone size: -; D gene: TRBD1; V gene: TRBV10-3; J gene: TRBJ1-5; CDR3 protein: CAISKDRESQPQHF; CDR3 DNA: TGTGCCATCAGTAAGGACAGGGAGTCTCAGCCCCAGCATTTT
clone size: -; D gene: -; V gene: TRBV2; J gene: TRBJ2-4; CDR3 protein: CASREDIQYF; CDR3 DNA: TGTGCCAGCAGAGAGGATATTCAGTACTTC
clone size: -; D gene: -; V gene: TRBV2; J gene: TRBJ2-3; CDR3 protein: CASFTSRTDTQYF; CDR3 DNA: TGTGCCAGCTTTACTAGCCGCACAGATACGCAGTATTTT
clone size: -; D gene: TRBD1; V gene: TRBV30; J gene: TRBJ1-1; CDR3 protein: CAWSGGTVMNTEAFF; CDR3 DNA: TGTGCCTGGAGTGGAGGGACAGTGATGAACACTGAAGCTTTCTTT
clone size: few; D gene: -; V gene: TRBV4-3; J gene: TRBJ1-6; CDR3 protein: CASSQDYQGAGYSPLHF; CDR3 DNA: TGCGCCAGCAGCCAAGATTACCAGGGAGCGGGGTATTCACCCCTCCACTTT
clone size: -; D gene: TRBD1; V gene: TRBV5-1; J gene: TRBJ1-1; CDR3 protein: CASSTGQTNTEAFF; CDR3 DNA: TGCGCCAGCAGCACGGGACAGACGAACACTGAAGCTTTCTTT
clone size: -; D gene: TRBD2; V gene: TRBV10-1; J gene: TRBJ2-3; CDR3 protein: CASSESWSGRNPDTQYF; CDR3 DNA: TGCGCCAGCAGTGAGTCGTGGTCCGGGAGGAATCCAGATACGCAGTATTTT
clone size: -; D gene: -; V gene: TRBV11-2; J gene: TRBJ1-1; CDR3 protein: CASSLVQTGKAFF; CDR3 DNA: TGTGCCAGCAGCTTAGTTCAAACAGGGAAAGCTTTCTTT
clone size: -; D gene: -; V gene: TRBV7-2; J gene: TRBJ1-6; CDR3 protein: CASSFYRESLDSYNSPLHF; CDR3 DNA: TGTGCCAGCAGCTTCTACAGGGAATCCCTCGACTCCTATAATTCACCCCTCCACTTT
clone size: -; D gene: TRBD1; V gene: TRBV18; J gene: TRBJ2-5; CDR3 protein: CASSPEDRVDWETQYF; CDR3 DNA: TGTGCCAGCTCACCAGAGGACAGGGTGGATTGGGAGACCCAGTACTTC
clone size: -; D gene: TRBD2; V gene: TRBV6-5; J gene: TRBJ2-3; CDR3 protein: CASSSPTSGKYTQYF; CDR3 DNA: TGTGCCAGCAGTTCCCCGACTAGCGGGAAATATACGCAGTATTTT
clone size: -; D gene: -; V gene: TRBV11-3; J gene: TRBJ2-2; CDR3 protein: CASSLSLGQGTGELFF; CDR3 DNA: TGTGCCAGCAGCTTATCGTTGGGGCAGGGCACCGGGGAGCTGTTTTTT
clone size: few; D gene: -; V gene: TRBV5-4; J gene: TRBJ1-1; CDR3 protein: CASSLGTIRDEAFF; CDR3 DNA: TGTGCCAGCAGCTTGGGGACAATTCGTGATGAAGCTTTCTTT
clone size: -; D gene: -; V gene: TRBV7-2; J gene: TRBJ1-1; CDR3 protein: CASSLGRRFDTEAFF; CDR3 DNA: TGTGCCAGCAGCTTAGGGAGGAGGTTCGACACTGAAGCTTTCTTT
clone size: -; D gene: TRBD2; V gene: TRBV4-3; J gene: TRBJ2-1; CDR3 protein: CASSHLAYRSGSRANEQFF; CDR3 DNA: TGCGCCAGCAGCCACCTGGCTTACCGGAGCGGGAGTAGGGCTAATGAGCAGTTCTTC
clone size: -; D gene: -; V gene: TRBV29-1; J gene: TRBJ2-7; CDR3 protein: CSVEEAGREQYF; CDR3 DNA: TGCAGCGTGGAAGAGGCAGGGAGGGAGCAGTACTTC
clone size: -; D gene: -; V gene: TRBV10-3; J gene: TRBJ2-1; CDR3 protein: CAISETPRINEQFF; CDR3 DNA: TGTGCCATCAGTGAAACACCTCGCATCAATGAGCAGTTCTTC
clone size: -; D gene: TRBD1; V gene: TRBV7-2; J gene: TRBJ2-2; CDR3 protein: CASSPGTGEDTGELFF; CDR3 DNA: TGTGCCAGCAGCCCCGGGACAGGGGAGGACACCGGGGAGCTGTTTTTT
clone size: -; D gene: TRBD2; V gene: TRBV11-1; J gene: TRBJ2-7; CDR3 protein: CASSLGGTTYEQYF; CDR3 DNA: TGTGCCAGCAGCTTAGGTGGGACTACCTACGAGCAGTACTTC
clone size: -; D gene: -; V gene: TRBV11-2; J gene: TRBJ1-1; CDR3 protein: CASSPVGRGANTEAFF; CDR3 DNA: TGTGCCAGCAGCCCGGTGGGCAGGGGAGCGAACACTGAAGCTTTCTTT
clone size: once; D gene: -; V gene: TRBV30; J gene: TRBJ1-6; CDR3 protein: CAWSRGKSPLHF; CDR3 DNA: TGTGCCTGGAGTCGGGGGAAGTCACCCCTCCACTTT
clone size: -; D gene: TRBD1; V gene: TRBV7-6; J gene: TRBJ1-6; CDR3 protein: CASSERDRGRYNSPLHF; CDR3 DNA: TGTGCCAGCAGCGAACGGGACAGGGGTCGGTATAATTCACCCCTCCACTTT
clone size: -; D gene: TRBD2; V gene: TRBV27; J gene: TRBJ2-1; CDR3 protein: CASRIRAETSVSEQFF; CDR3 DNA: TGTGCCAGCAGGATCCGCGCCGAGACTAGCGTTTCTGAGCAGTTCTTC
clone size: -; D gene: -; V gene: TRBV4-1; J gene: TRBJ2-7; CDR3 protein: CASSQRTESSYEQYF; CDR3 DNA: TGCGCCAGCAGCCAAAGAACGGAGAGCTCCTACGAGCAGTACTTC
clone size: -; D gene: -; V gene: TRBV6-2/TRBV6-3; J gene: TRBJ1-5; CDR3 protein: CASSPLFFDRSNQPQHF; CDR3 DNA: TGTGCCAGCAGCCCGCTCTTCTTTGACAGGAGCAATCAGCCCCAGCATTTT